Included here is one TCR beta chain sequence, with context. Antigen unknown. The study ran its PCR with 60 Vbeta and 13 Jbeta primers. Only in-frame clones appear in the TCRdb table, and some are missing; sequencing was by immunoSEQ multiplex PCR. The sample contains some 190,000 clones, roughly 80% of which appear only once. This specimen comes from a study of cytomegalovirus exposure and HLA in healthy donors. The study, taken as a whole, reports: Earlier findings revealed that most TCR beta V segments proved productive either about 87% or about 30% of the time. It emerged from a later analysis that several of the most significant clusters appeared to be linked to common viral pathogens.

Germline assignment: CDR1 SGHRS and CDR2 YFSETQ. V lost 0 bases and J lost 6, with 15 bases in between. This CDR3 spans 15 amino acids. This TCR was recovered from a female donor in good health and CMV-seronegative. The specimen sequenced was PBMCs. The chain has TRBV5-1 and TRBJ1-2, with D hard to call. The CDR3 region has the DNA TGCGCCAGCAGCTTGGATGGGCAGCTGGGTCATGGCTACACCTTC. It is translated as CASSLDGQLGHGYTF. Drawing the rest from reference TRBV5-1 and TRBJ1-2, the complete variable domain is KAGVTQTPRYLIKTRGQQVTLSCSPISGHRSVSWYQQTPGQGLQFLFEYFSETQRNKGNFPGRFSGRQFSNSRSEMNVSTLELGDSALYLCASSLDGQLGHGYTFGSGTRLTVV.